Below are 27 T cell receptor beta chains sequenced from a single sample in a study of T cell responses to AZD1222 COVID-19 vaccine. The method was immunoSEQ multiplex PCR; TCRdb's version includes in-frame clones alone and lacks a portion of them. The sample includes 120,000 to 150,000 clones, more than 85% of them seen just once. Specimen: peripheral blood, collected on day 0 of AZD1222 vaccination. All receptors come from an adult in good health.

The chain links TRBV5-1 to TRBJ1-3, with TRBD1 identical over 12 bases. The V gene's germline CDR1 is SGHRS and CDR2 YFSETQ. The CDR3 totals 17 residues. The trim removed 3 bases at V and 2 bases at J, leaving 6 bases unmatched. This CDR3 is CASSYSWDRGPGNTIYF. Here the CDR3 DNA reads TGCGCCAGCAGCTACTCGTGGGACAGGGGGCCTGGAAACACCATATATTTT.

The rearrangement uses TRBV9 and TRBJ1-1; D is unclear. The CDR3 spans 13 residues. CDR1 and CDR2 from the germline V gene are SGDLS and YYNGEE. The germline V and J ends were trimmed by 4 bases and 4 bases, with 11 bases remaining between them. The CDR3 is CASSPGVGTEAFF. The CDR3 coding sequence is TGTGCCAGCAGCCCTGGGGTGGGCACTGAAGCTTTCTTT.

The chain uses TRBV20-1 and TRBJ2-2; no reliable D call. The CDR3 consists of 14 residues. V was pared by 3 bases and J by 5 bases, with 13 bases between. CDR1 and CDR2 from the germline V gene are DFQATT and SNEGSKA (reference sequence). For the CDR3, the DNA is TGCAGTGCTAGTGCCTACCGTTGGACCGGGGAGCTGTTTTTT. It specifies CSASAYRWTGELFF.

The CDR3 region has the DNA TGTGCCAGCAGCCGTTACGGTTCGGCCGGGGAGCTGTTTTTT. Translated, it gives CASSRYGSAGELFF. The rearrangement joins TRBV9 to TRBJ2-2; no reliable D call. Per the germline V gene, CDR1 is SGDLS and CDR2 is YYNGEE. CDR3 size: 14 residues. V lost 4 bases and J lost 6, with 13 bases in between.

The gene calls are TRBV9 and TRBJ2-3, with 9 bases matching TRBD2. The J segment lost 5 bases and the V segment lost 0 bases, leaving 10 bases of the junction unmatched. This CDR3 contains 17 residues. Germline assignment: CDR1 SGDLS and CDR2 YYNGEE. In DNA, the CDR3 is TGTGCCAGCAGCGTAGAATCTTTAGCGGGAGTGGGAGATACGCAGTATTTT. Translated: CASSVESLAGVGDTQYF.

The V and J genes are TRBV4-2 and TRBJ2-1; 9 nucleotides agree with TRBD2. V lost 1 base, J lost 5 bases, and 3 bases stayed unmatched. Germline V gives CDR1 LGHNA, CDR2 YNFKEQ. The CDR3 extends over 15 amino acids. This chain's CDR3 is CASSQGLAANNEQFF. For the CDR3, the DNA is TGTGCCAGCAGCCAAGGACTAGCGGCCAACAATGAGCAGTTCTTC.

The chain couples TRBV18 to TRBJ1-1; D call uncertain. This CDR3 spans 15 amino acids. Germline lookup yields CDR1 KGHSH and CDR2 LQKENI. Trimming pared 3 bases from V and 6 bases from J, leaving 17 bases between. CDR3 sequence reads: CASSPSPRSMSEAFF. The CDR3 DNA follows: TGTGCCAGCTCACCGAGCCCCAGGTCTATGTCTGAAGCTTTCTTT.

The chain carries TRBV5-1 and TRBJ2-7, with no clear D. The CDR3 runs to 14 residues. Germline values: CDR1 SGHRS, CDR2 YFSETQ. V was cut by 6 bases and J by 2 bases, with 15 bases left in between. The CDR3 region is CASIICGGTYEQYF. Here the CDR3 DNA reads TGCGCCAGCATAATCTGTGGCGGAACCTACGAGCAGTACTTC.

J is TRBJ1-6 and V is TRBV27, with 8 bases identical to TRBD1. Germline V gene sequence: CDR1 MNHEY, CDR2 SMNVEV (reference sequence). This CDR3 is built from 16 residues. Losses at the gene ends were 9 bases for V and 5 bases for J; bases not matched to a gene: 12. This CDR3 is CARDRGQGAHNSPLHF. DNA for the CDR3: TGTGCCAGAGACCGGGGGCAGGGGGCGCATAATTCACCCCTCCACTTT.

The rearrangement uses TRBV5-6 and TRBJ2-3; possibly TRBD1 or TRBD2 for D (6 bases each). In germline, CDR1 is SGHDT, CDR2 YYEEEE. The V end was cut by 7 bases, the J end by 1 base, with 10 bases between. This CDR3 comprises 13 residues. This CDR3 reads CASRGQGTDTQYF. The CDR3 nucleotides read TGTGCCAGCCGGGGGCAAGGCACAGATACGCAGTATTTT.

V gene TRBV19 combines with J gene TRBJ1-2; 7 nucleotides line up with TRBD1. The trim removed 3 bases at V and 0 bases at J, leaving 4 bases unmatched. Looked up from germline, CDR1 is LNHDA and CDR2 is SQIVND (reference sequence). The CDR3 has 15 residues. This CDR3 reads CASSMRQGSNYGYTF. For the CDR3, the DNA is TGTGCCAGTAGTATGCGACAGGGCTCTAACTATGGCTACACCTTC.

This chain links TRBV10-1 with TRBJ2-2; D gene unclear. This CDR3 has 14 residues. V lost 6 bases to trimming and J lost 1 base, with 9 bases between them. Germline CDR1 reads WNHNN; CDR2 reads SYGVQD (reference sequence). This CDR3 reads CASRIQMNTGELFF. The CDR3 DNA follows: TGCGCCAGCAGGATACAGATGAACACCGGGGAGCTGTTTTTT.

A single count supports this clone. This chain connects TRBV10-3 to TRBJ2-1; maybe TRBD2 (6 bases). The CDR3 extends over 12 amino acids. V was clipped by 3 bases and J by 7 bases, with 7 bases between them. The germline gives CDR1 ENHRY, CDR2 SYGVKD. The CDR3 bases are TGTGCCATCAGTGAAGCGGGTAATGAGCAGTTCTTC. It translates to CAISEAGNEQFF.

This clone came up a few times. The J gene is TRBJ2-1, the V gene TRBV5-8, with 12 nucleotides matching TRBD2. This CDR3 is 16 amino acids long. CDR1 is SGHTS and CDR2 is YDEGEE in the germline V gene. The V gene end was trimmed by 4 bases and the J gene end by 3 bases; junction bases not matched to a gene: 5. The CDR3 bases are TGTGCCAGCAGCCCAGGGACTAGCGGGTACTACAATGAGCAGTTCTTC. It encodes CASSPGTSGYYNEQFF.

The chain uses TRBV10-3 and TRBJ2-1; D perhaps matches TRBD2 (6 bases). V was clipped by 10 bases and J by 8 bases, with 24 bases between them. The CDR3 sequence is 15 residues long. The germline V gene has CDR1 ENHRY and CDR2 SYGVKD. The CDR3 spells CATHPNGRGGDEQFF. The CDR3 DNA reads TGTGCCACTCACCCGAATGGGCGGGGAGGCGATGAGCAGTTCTTC.

The chain combines TRBV28 with TRBJ2-5; 10 nucleotides align to TRBD2. The CDR3 loop spans 15 amino acids. Per germline, CDR1 MDHEN and CDR2 SYDVKM. J was trimmed by 2 bases and V by 2 bases; bases with no gene match: 2. Here the CDR3 reads CASSLGAGGQETQYF. The CDR3 nucleotides read TGTGCCAGCAGTTTAGGAGCGGGAGGGCAAGAGACCCAGTACTTC. Variable domain in full (rest from reference TRBV28 and TRBJ2-5): DVKVTQSSRYLVKRTGEKVFLECVQDMDHENMFWYRQDPGLGLRLIYFSYDVKMKEKGDIPEGYSVSREKKERFSLILESASTNQTSMYLCASSLGAGGQETQYFGPGTRLLVL.

Here the CDR3 reads CASSPNRQGATSTDTQYF. The CDR3 coding sequence is TGTGCCAGCTCACCCAATCGACAGGGGGCTACTAGCACAGATACGCAGTATTTT. This chain uses TRBV18 with TRBJ2-3, with 10 positions matching TRBD1. After removal of 3 bases from V and 0 bases from J, the junction contained 9 bases not matched to a gene. The CDR3 length is 18 residues. The V gene's germline CDR1 is KGHSH and CDR2 LQKENI.

DNA for the CDR3: TGTGCCAGCAGCCAAGATCTTAGGGTACGATTGGATTCACCCCTCCACTTT. Its translation is CASSQDLRVRLDSPLHF. The rearrangement uses TRBV4-2 and TRBJ1-6; D not resolved. The V gene lost 0 bases and the J gene lost 8 bases, with 17 bases spanning the gap. The CDR3 is made up of 17 amino acids. Germline V gives CDR1 LGHNA, CDR2 YNFKEQ.

The J gene is TRBJ1-3, the V gene TRBV7-9; no firm D call. CDR3 length equals 15 residues. V shed 4 bases and J shed 0 bases, with 10 bases lying between them. Germline V gene lookup returns CDR1 SEHNR and CDR2 FQNEAQ (reference sequence). The CDR3 DNA is TGTGCCAGCAGCTCCACAAAGAGCTCTGGAAACACCATATATTTT. It translates to CASSSTKSSGNTIYF.

The chain couples TRBV19 to TRBJ2-1; no firm D call. CDR1 and CDR2 from the germline V gene are LNHDA and SQIVND (reference sequence). The V and J ends lost 7 bases and 0 bases respectively, with 10 bases between them. The CDR3 loop spans 14 amino acids. CDR3 bases: TGTGCCAGTACCCCCCGAAGCTCCTACAATGAGCAGTTCTTC. Translating gives CASTPRSSYNEQFF. The entire variable domain, with the rest obtained from reference TRBV19 and TRBJ2-1, is as follows: DGGITQSPKYLFRKEGQNVTLSCEQNLNHDAMYWYRQDPGQGLRLIYYSQIVNDFQKGDIAEGYSVSREKKESFPLTVTSAQKNPTAFYLCASTPRSSYNEQFFGPGTRLTVL.

The chain carries TRBV25-1 and TRBJ2-7, with D possibly called TRBD1 or TRBD2 (5 bases each). The CDR3 contains 16 residues. Looked up from germline, CDR1 is MGHDK and CDR2 is SYGVNS. Trimming shortened V by 4 bases and J by 3 bases, and 19 bases separated the two germline ends. CDR3 region: CASSVFPSRGDYEQYF. The CDR3 nucleotides are TGTGCCAGCAGTGTGTTCCCCTCCAGAGGGGACTACGAGCAGTACTTC.

This chain connects TRBV3-1 (or the pseudogene TRBV3-2) to TRBJ2-7; possible D gene TRBD2, 6 bases. The CDR3 has 15 residues. Per germline, CDR1 LGHDT and CDR2 YNNKEL (reference sequence). V lost 7 bases and J lost 5, with 21 bases in between. The DNA of the CDR3 is TGTGCCAGCACCACCCTAGCGACCCCGTTTAACGAGCAGTACTTC. Protein: CASTTLATPFNEQYF.

The rearrangement joins TRBV9 to TRBJ2-3, with 15 bases aligning to TRBD2. Germline V gene sequence: CDR1 SGDLS, CDR2 YYNGEE. After removal of 4 bases from V and 4 bases from J, the junction contained 7 bases not matched to a gene. This CDR3 contains 17 residues. The CDR3 here is CASSQRTSGGAADTQYF. The CDR3 nucleotides read TGTGCCAGCAGCCAACGGACTAGCGGGGGGGCGGCAGATACGCAGTATTTT.

The chain combines TRBV6-5 with TRBJ2-4; TRBD2 is a possible D gene (7 bases). This CDR3 spans 16 amino acids. Germline CDR1 MNHEY, CDR2 SVGAGI. Trimming stripped 0 bases from V and 3 bases from J, with 12 bases between. This chain's CDR3 is CASSYSRGQDKNIQYF. The CDR3, as DNA: TGTGCCAGCAGTTACTCGCGGGGGCAGGACAAAAACATTCAGTACTTC.

This chain connects TRBV28 to TRBJ1-5; no reliable D call. CDR3 length: 14 residues. The germline V gene encodes CDR1 MDHEN and CDR2 SYDVKM. Trimming cost V 5 bases and J 7 bases, with 15 bases left between them. This CDR3 is CASSQRFETQPQHF. The CDR3 coding sequence is TGTGCCAGCAGTCAAAGGTTTGAGACGCAGCCCCAGCATTTT.

The J gene is TRBJ2-3, the V gene TRBV2; 10 bases match TRBD1. The V gene's germline CDR1 is SNHLY and CDR2 FYNNEI. V shed 11 bases, J shed 7 bases, and the junction held 12 bases outside the gene matches. This CDR3 spans 14 amino acids. This CDR3 is CALRYGTGVNTQYF. CDR3 sequence (DNA): TGTGCCTTACGCTACGGGACAGGGGTTAATACGCAGTATTTT.

J is TRBJ1-2 and V is TRBV25-1; 8 bases are a match to TRBD1. Looked up from germline, CDR1 is MGHDK and CDR2 is SYGVNS. There are 14 residues in the CDR3. The ends lost 6 bases at V and 1 base at J; junction bases unmatched: 4. CDR3 sequence reads: CASSLTGGNYGYTF. The CDR3 DNA sequence: TGTGCCAGCAGCTTAACAGGGGGTAACTATGGCTACACCTTC.